This TCR beta chain was profiled in a study of shared clonotypes between healthy human individuals. This clone was counted ten times or more. Donors were healthy HIV-negative adults without recent acute infections or vaccinations. Loaded into unsorted PBMC replicate PCRs was roughly 310 ng DNA, 25,000 to 30,000 T cell genomes. Original methodology: ImmunoSEQ gave junction-only sequences without quality scores, so filtering differed. Profiling relied on immunoSEQ multiplex PCR, and the TCRdb table lists in-frame clones only, not all of them. Clone size and the V and J calls come from that table; the DNA yielded D and trimming. Counted here are some 450,000 clones, roughly four fifths occurring once; the ten biggest clones make up 9.5% to 15%. Germline V CDR1 and CDR2: LGHNA, YSLEER. The CDR3 extends over 12 amino acids. The V and J ends lost 1 base and 5 bases respectively, with 2 bases between them.

Sequenced input: PBMCs. The chain recombines TRBV4-3 with TRBJ1-4; no clear D. The TCR originated in a woman in her thirties or forties in good health. Some clones in this sample may be carry-over from other donors' samples. The CDR3 coding sequence is TGCGCCAGCAGCCAAGGCAATGAAAAACTGTTTTTT. Translated: CASSQGNEKLFF.